The clone carrying this T cell receptor beta chain has at least ten counts. Its antigen is still unknown. From the germline J gene comes the end of the CDR3, since the read stops 3 residues before it. The data were obtained in a study of T cell clonality in common variable immunodeficiency. Study-wide results and caveats: Fewer deletions and N-nucleotide insertions were reportedly seen in common variable immunodeficiency TCR beta sequences.

CDR1 and CDR2 from the germline V gene are MNHEY and SVGEGT. V dropped 6 bases and J dropped 3 bases, with 12 bases sitting between them. This CDR3 has 14 amino acids. Method: immunoSEQ multiplex PCR; TCRdb's copy keeps in-frame clones and lacks some. The sample has approximately 8,300 clones, none seen only once. Material for sequencing was peripheral blood mononuclear cells. This chain joins TRBV6-2 or TRBV6-3 and TRBJ1-5, with a tentative D call TRBD1 (5 bases). The receptor was derived from a human donor with common variable immunodeficiency. The covered CDR3 bases are TGTGCCAGCAGGGAGACAGTGTCCAATCAGCCC. Amino acid sequence: CASRETVSNQP. The full CDR3 sequence reads CASRETVSNQPQHF.